The clone carrying this T cell receptor (beta chain) was counted between two and nine times. TCRdb processed the RT-PCR reads anew with MiXCR; each CDR3 protein has one entry. The data show fewer than 800,000 distinct CDR3 sequences, 12% to 15% seen once. V shed 7 bases and J 4 bases; nucleotides not matched to a gene: 6. The CDR3 extends over 14 amino acids. Germline CDR1 SGHTA, CDR2 FQGNSA. This TCR derives from a female donor in good health, serving as a healthy control. Sample: memory CD4+ T cells from blood. The V and J genes are TRBV7-2 and TRBJ2-1; TRBD1 matches 8 bases. CDR3 DNA: TGTGCCAGCACCCAGGACAGGGCATACAATGAGCAGTTCTTC. Amino acid sequence: CASTQDRAYNEQFF.